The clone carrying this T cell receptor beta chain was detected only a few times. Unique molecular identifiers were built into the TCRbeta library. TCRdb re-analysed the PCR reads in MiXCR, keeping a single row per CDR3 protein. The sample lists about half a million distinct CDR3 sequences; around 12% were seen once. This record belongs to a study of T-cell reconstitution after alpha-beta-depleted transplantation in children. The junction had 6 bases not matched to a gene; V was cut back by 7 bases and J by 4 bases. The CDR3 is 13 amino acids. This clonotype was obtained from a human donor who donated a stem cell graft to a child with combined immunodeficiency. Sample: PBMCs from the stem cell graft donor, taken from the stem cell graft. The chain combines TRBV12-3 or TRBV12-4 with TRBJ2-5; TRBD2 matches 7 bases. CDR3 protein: CASTFPGGETQYF. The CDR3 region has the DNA TGTGCCAGCACTTTCCCGGGAGGAGAGACCCAGTACTTC.